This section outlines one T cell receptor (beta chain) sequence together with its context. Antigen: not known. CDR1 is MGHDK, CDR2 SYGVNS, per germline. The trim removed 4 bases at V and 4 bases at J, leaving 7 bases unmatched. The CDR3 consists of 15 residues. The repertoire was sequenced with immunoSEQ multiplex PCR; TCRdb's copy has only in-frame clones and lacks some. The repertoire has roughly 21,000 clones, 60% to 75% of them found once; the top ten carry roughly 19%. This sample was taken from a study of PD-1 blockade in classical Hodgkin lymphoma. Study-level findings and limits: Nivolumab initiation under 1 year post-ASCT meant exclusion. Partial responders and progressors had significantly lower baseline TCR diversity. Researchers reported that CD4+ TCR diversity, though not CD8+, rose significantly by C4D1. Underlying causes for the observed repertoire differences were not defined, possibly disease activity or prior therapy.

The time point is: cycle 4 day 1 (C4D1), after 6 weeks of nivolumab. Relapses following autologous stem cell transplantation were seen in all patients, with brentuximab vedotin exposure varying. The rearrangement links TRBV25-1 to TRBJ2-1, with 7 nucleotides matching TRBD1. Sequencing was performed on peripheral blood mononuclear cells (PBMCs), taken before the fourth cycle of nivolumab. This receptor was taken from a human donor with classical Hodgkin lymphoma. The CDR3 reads CASSAFTGAYNEQFF. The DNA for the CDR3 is TGTGCCAGCAGTGCCTTTACAGGGGCTTACAATGAGCAGTTCTTC.